This TCR beta chain was captured in a study of vaccination effects on CD4 cells after COVID-19 (dated by TCRdb to the early 2020s). Regarding the study in general: The ViraFEST assay stimulated PBMC with viral peptide pools and then used TCR sequencing to identify antigen-specific CD4+ T cell clonotypes by expansion. Samples were taken from three convalescent patients early (day +14) and late (day +241, +227, +161 respectively) after vaccination. Across the study, the median time from the second dose to post-vaccine sampling was 72 days (range 14 to 241). Approximately 2 million PBMC per well were cultured with around 9.8 ug/ml peptides in IMDM containing about 5% human AB serum, about 9.6 IU/ml IL-2 and gentamicin. SARS-CoV-2 spike-specific CD4+ TCR repertoires from before and after mRNA vaccination were compared in COVID-19 convalescent patients and in infection-naive vaccine recipients. A total of more than 8 COVID-19 convalescent patients and a handful of SARS-CoV-2-naive healthy vaccine recipients were included in the full study. Cultures from other donors in the study were sequenced using the Oncomine TCR Beta short-read assay on an Illumina iSeq 100.

After roughly 11 days of culture, CD4+ T cells were isolated with the EasySep CD4+ T cell isolation kit. PCR-confirmed SARS-CoV-2 infection had occurred in convalescent patients between March and December 2020, before the Alpha, Beta and Delta variants emerged in the United States. Two doses of either the BNT162b2 or the mRNA-1273 mRNA SARS-CoV-2 vaccine were administered to participants. On days 3 and 7, half of the culture medium was replaced with fresh IL-2-containing medium. Each peptide stimulation condition was cultured in triplicate wells unless otherwise noted. PBMC were separated from whole blood using Ficoll-Paque Plus gradient centrifugation and were then either cryopreserved at -140C or used fresh. The QIAamp micro DNA kit was used to extract genomic DNA from the cultured CD4+ T cells. Concerning this clone itself: Its antigen is still unknown. The record has no base qualities; no much larger clone is one base away.

Here is what the overall study found, with its caveats: Both infection-induced and vaccine-induced clones contracted markedly at late post-vaccination timepoints, which is consistent with waning T cell responses. In convalescent patients, the post-vaccine spike-reactive repertoire was composed mainly of new vaccine-induced clones that were largely distinct from infection-induced clones. Only a small number of convalescent patients were included, and no early post-infection timepoints were available, which limited the study.

The library relied on the immunoSEQ multiplex PCR assay. DNA from the cultured, isolated CD4+ T cells was subjected to TCR beta CDR3 sequencing. As for the original processing: Non-productive TCR sequences were removed and reads were trimmed to the CDR3 region, keeping CDR3s of at least 7 amino acids. Antigen-specific clonotypes were identified using the MANAFEST web app by comparison of expansion in peptide wells against reference cultures. To be called positive, a clone needed expansion at FDR<0.05 compared with the reference and with all other wells, an odds ratio greater than 5, and a frequency greater than 0.1% in two replicate wells. Cross-reactive clonotypes were defined as significantly expanded in SARS-CoV-2 spike wells and in at least one common cold coronavirus spike condition. Levenshtein distance calculated with the stringdist R package was used to assess CDR3 similarity, and unrooted trees were constructed with ape in R 3.6.1. TCRdb re-hosts the immuneACCESS table, in-frame sequences only. Its copies lack some clones; in the studies checked, an unresolved V gene accounts for under half of them, and the cause for the rest is not known. V and J calls and clone size are given by that table; D and trimming were obtained from the DNA. In this sample the table shows nearly 35,000 clones, about three quarters of which occur a single time. 6.5% to 7.5% of the sample is in the top ten clones.

CDR1 ENHRY and CDR2 SYGVKD are derived from the germline V gene. The trim is 0 bases for V and 3 bases for J, with a gap of 9 bases between the germline ends. The CDR3, cysteine through phenylalanine, is 15 amino acids long. The CDR3 DNA has 45 bases and is translated from base 1. The sequence links TRBV10-3 to TRBJ1-5, with the D gene call left open. This sample comprised CD4+ T cells from PBMCs cultured without peptide, obtained after COVID-19 vaccination. The TCR originated in a human donor who had a prior SARS-CoV-2 infection. CDR3 protein: CAISESNGYNQPQHF. The DNA sequence is as follows: TGTGCCATCAGTGAGTCGAATGGCTACAATCAGCCCCAGCATTTT.